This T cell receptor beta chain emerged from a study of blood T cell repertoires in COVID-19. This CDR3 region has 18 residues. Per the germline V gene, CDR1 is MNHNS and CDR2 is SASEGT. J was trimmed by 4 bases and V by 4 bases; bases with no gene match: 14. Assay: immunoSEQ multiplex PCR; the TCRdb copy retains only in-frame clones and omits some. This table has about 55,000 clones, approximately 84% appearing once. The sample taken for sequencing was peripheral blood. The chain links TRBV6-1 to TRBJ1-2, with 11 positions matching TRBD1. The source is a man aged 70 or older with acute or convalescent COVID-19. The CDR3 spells CASSADRDRGFLTYGYTF. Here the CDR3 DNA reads TGTGCCAGCAGTGCAGACCGGGACAGGGGGTTTCTAACCTATGGCTACACCTTC.